This T cell receptor (beta chain) emerged from a study of blood T cell repertoires in COVID-19. Across the study: Samples came from the United States, Italy and Spain, spanning acute and convalescent COVID-19. PBMCs, B-cell-depleted T cells, or T cells were the source of the cDNA or gDNA that made up the material.

Germline V gives CDR1 MNHEY, CDR2 SMNVEV (reference sequence). This CDR3 is 14 amino acids long. Between the trimmed V and J ends, which lost 3 bases and 4 bases, there was a span of 12 bases. Original analysis: Counts of nucleated cells, estimated from reference gene primer amplification, were obtained. Libraries were prepared by immunoSEQ multiplex PCR; TCRdb keeps only in-frame clonotypes and omits some of them. D and trimming were read from the DNA, whereas the V and J calls and clone size are those reported in that table. This sample has about 190,000 clones; 78% occur once, and the top ten carry about 3%.

The specimen sequenced was peripheral blood. V gene TRBV27 combines with J gene TRBJ2-5; tentative D call: TRBD2 (6 bases). The clonotype originates from a woman aged 80 or over with active or convalescent COVID-19. The CDR3 here is CASSLAGRTETQYF. CDR3 in DNA: TGTGCCAGCAGTTTGGCAGGGAGGACAGAGACCCAGTACTTC.